These 5 T cell receptor beta chains share one sample of origin, sequenced in a study of blood T cell repertoires in COVID-19. This table comes from immunoSEQ multiplex PCR, and its TCRdb copy is limited to in-frame clones, with some not included. The table records about 160,000 clones, roughly 84% of them present only once. The sequenced sample consisted of peripheral blood. These receptors originate from a woman over 75 with active or convalescent COVID-19.

The chain is built from TRBV25-1 and TRBJ1-1; a possible D gene is TRBD1 (6 bases). V lost 2 bases and J lost 3, with 10 bases in between. CDR1 and CDR2 from the germline V gene are MGHDK and SYGVNS. The CDR3 contains 14 residues. The DNA for the CDR3 is TGTGCCAGCAGTGAAACAGGGCTTTACACTGAAGCTTTCTTT. Amino acids: CASSETGLYTEAFF.

Comment on this clone: Other DNA sequences of this sample code for an identical CDR3. The chain links TRBV7-3 to TRBJ2-1; D is undetermined. The V end was cut by 4 bases, the J end by 0 bases, with 4 bases between. The CDR3 length is 13 residues. From germline, CDR1 is SGHTA and CDR2 FQGTGA. CDR3 region: CASSSGSYNEQFF. DNA of the CDR3: TGTGCCAGCAGCTCGGGCTCCTACAATGAGCAGTTCTTC.

This clone was recorded only once. J is TRBJ1-1 and V is TRBV24-1; no definite D call. Germline-derived CDR1 and CDR2 are KGHDR and SFDVKD. The length of the CDR3 is 13 residues. The germline V and J ends were trimmed by 1 base and 1 base, with 3 bases remaining between them. This CDR3 reads CATSDFKNTEAFF. The CDR3 region has the DNA TGTGCCACCAGTGATTTCAAGAACACTGAAGCTTTCTTT.

This chain joins TRBV6-5 and TRBJ2-7, with TRBD2 matching 11 bases. Germline lookup yields CDR1 MNHEY and CDR2 SVGAGI. This CDR3 contains 14 residues. V gave up 6 bases and J gave up 3 bases; unmatched junction bases: 4. Here the CDR3 DNA reads TGTGCCAGCAGGGAGACTAGCGGGAACTACGAGCAGTACTTC. This gives the protein CASRETSGNYEQYF.

This sequence joins TRBV30 and TRBJ2-7, with TRBD2 as a possible D gene (5 bases). Between the trimmed V and J ends, which lost 6 bases and 1 base, there was a span of 16 bases. CDR1 and CDR2 (germline): GTSNPN, SVGIG (reference sequence). The CDR3 length is 14 residues. DNA for the CDR3: TGTGCCTGCCCGTTTCGTAAGCGGTCCTACGAGCAGTACTTC. Protein: CACPFRKRSYEQYF.